This T cell receptor (beta chain) came from a study of blood T cells in healthy people across ages. It was with a sample-barcoded 5' primer and a J-beta primer mix that a second PCR of roughly 7 to 12 cycles was run. A tag from a template-switch adaptor with 12 random nucleotides marked each cDNA molecule. TCRdb reanalysed the 5' RACE reads using MiXCR and keeps one entry per CDR3 protein. The sample carries 1.5 million to 2 million distinct CDR3 sequences, roughly 30% recorded once. The CDR3 extends over 14 amino acids. Germline CDR1 reads SQVTM; CDR2 reads ANQGSEA. V was cut by 3 bases and J by 1 base, with 12 bases left in between.

The rearrangement uses TRBV29-1 and TRBJ1-1; D remains ambiguous. The specimen sequenced was blood. The origin of this receptor is a woman aged 25 to 39 in good health. CDR3 nucleotides: TGCAGCGTTGAGGGCGAGGTGACGAACACTGAAGCTTTCTTT. Translating it yields CSVEGEVTNTEAFF. The variable domain in full, with the rest retrieved from reference TRBV29-1 and TRBJ1-1, is SAVISQKPSRDICQRGTSLTIQCQVDSQVTMMFWYRQQPGQSLTLIATANQGSEATYESGFVIDKFPISRPNLTFSTLTVSNMSPEDSSIYLCSVEGEVTNTEAFFGQGTRLTVV.